This T cell receptor beta chain was identified in a study of TIL therapy for anti-PD-1-resistant metastatic lung cancer (dated by TCRdb to about 2021). Describing the broader study: Tumors were collected before any PD-1/PD-L1 blockade, after which patients were given nivolumab, and patients who progressed were given lymphodepletion, an infusion of expanded TIL and IL-2. Enrolled patients had a median age of 54 years (range about 38-85) and a median tumor PD-L1 proportion score of roughly 6%. The cohort was predominantly lung adenocarcinoma, with several EGFR-mutant and two ALK-rearranged tumors, and half of patients were current or former smokers. Across the cohort, whole-exome sequencing showed a median non-synonymous tumor mutation burden of under 1.8 mutations per megabase. T cell receptor beta sequencing of tumor and peripheral blood was used to follow clonotypes across the tumor, the expanded TIL product and serial blood samples.

The immunoSEQ v3 hsTCRB kit was used to amplify TCR beta CDR3 regions from genomic DNA through bias-controlled multiplex PCR. The TCR libraries were sequenced on an Illumina NextSeq 500 to roughly 2.1 million read pairs for survey level or about 5-6 million read pairs for deep level. Per the authors' processing: V, D and J genes were assigned, non-productive sequences were removed, and clonality was reported by immunoSEQ Analyzer software. Repertoires were compared using productive Simpson clonality and Morisita overlap index of productive TRB rearrangements between infused TIL and blood. For each clone in blood, the absolute clonotype count was estimated by multiplying the lymphocyte count by the CD3+ fraction and by the clone's productive frequency. Sourced from immuneACCESS, this table was stored by TCRdb with only in-frame sequences that have V and J called. A share of the clones is absent; for the studies checked, an unresolved V gene accounts for under half, and the remainder has no known explanation. The V and J calls and clone size come from that table; D and trimming were worked out from the DNA. Here the sample has 50,000 to 65,000 clones; over 75% occur a single time. The ten largest clones add up to under 3% of the sample.

The label giving this sample's time point can be read as: pre-treatment sample, taken before nivolumab and TIL therapy. Adults with stage 4 NSCLC were enrolled from late 2017 to January 2020 in a dual-center phase I trial. The samples were drawn from an open-label, single-arm phase I trial testing tumor-infiltrating lymphocyte therapy combined with nivolumab in advanced non-small cell lung cancer. Mononuclear cells from blood collected in EDTA tubes were isolated on a Ficoll gradient and snap-frozen as pellets, and DNA was then extracted using a Qiagen mini-prep kit. Here is what the overall study found, with its caveats: Clonotypes from the infused TIL partially replaced the baseline peripheral repertoire and then declined over months, and persistence showed no apparent association with response. The cohort was highly selected, with more treatment-naive, never-smoker and oncogene-addicted patients than typical, limiting generalizability. The study protocol defined all tumor marker inferences as exploratory.

CDR1 and CDR2, looked up from the germline V gene, are ENHRY and SYGVKD. V loses 4 bases at its end and J loses 5 bases; junction bases beyond the gene matches: 7. CDR3 length: 14 amino acids, cysteine to phenylalanine. Left in the record is the CDR3 DNA by itself, 42 bases read in frame from the first base. Note on this clone: No antigen is known for it. Qualities for individual bases were not recorded, and no much larger clone is one base off.

This specimen consisted of blood, obtained at baseline. The clonotype originates from a person aged 25-79 years with non-small cell lung cancer. Here the chain combines TRBV10-3 and TRBJ2-5, with 7 bases matching TRBD1. The CDR3 corresponds to CAISGTGLGETQYF. The bases read TGTGCCATCAGTGGGACAGGTCTAGGCGAGACCCAGTACTTC.